The T cell receptor (beta chain) under discussion was sequenced for a study of T-cell memory formation after mild COVID-19. Comments on this clonotype: What it recognizes is unknown.

Study-level findings and limits: Later expanders leaned CD4+, whereas clones that contracted between day 15 and 85 were balanced CD4/CD8.

TCRdb analysed the 5' RACE reads with MiXCR anew, one entry per CDR3 protein. Among about 320,000 distinct CDR3 sequences listed, approximately 14% were seen once. CDR1 is MNHEY, CDR2 SVGAGI, per germline. Trimming at V came to 4 bases and at J to 0 bases, leaving 8 bases not matched to a gene. CDR3 length equals 17 residues. Source material: PBMCs or a T cell subset sorted from them (not recorded which). V and J are TRBV6-5 and TRBJ1-5, with 8 bases matching TRBD1. This clonotype originated in a man between 18 and 29 years old who had mild COVID-19 (a few samples of this study predate the infection). Cell type and time point are not known. CDR3 sequence: CASSSKGTGYSNQPQHF. The CDR3 DNA sequence: TGTGCCAGCAGTTCCAAAGGGACAGGTTATAGCAATCAGCCCCAGCATTTT.